This T cell receptor (beta chain) was captured by sequencing in a study of blood T cell repertoires in COVID-19. Using immunoSEQ multiplex PCR, the repertoire was profiled, and TCRdb retains in-frame clones only, with some absent. The top ten hold roughly 10% of the sample, which has about 200,000 clones, about four fifths seen once. Germline V lookup: CDR1 MDHEN, CDR2 SYDVKM. With 5 bases clipped from V and 7 bases from J, the junction kept 15 bases outside the gene matches. The CDR3 is 16 amino acids. Participants' reported clinical history set cohort assignment. The sequence was obtained from a man aged 40-50 years who had recovered from COVID-19. The chain recombines TRBV28 with TRBJ1-2; 8 bases are a match to TRBD1. Sequenced sample: PBMCs or T cells enriched from blood (not recorded which). The CDR3 loop is CASSGGPGGFLRGYTF. In DNA form, the CDR3 reads TGTGCCAGCAGTGGAGGACCAGGGGGCTTTTTGCGTGGCTACACCTTC.